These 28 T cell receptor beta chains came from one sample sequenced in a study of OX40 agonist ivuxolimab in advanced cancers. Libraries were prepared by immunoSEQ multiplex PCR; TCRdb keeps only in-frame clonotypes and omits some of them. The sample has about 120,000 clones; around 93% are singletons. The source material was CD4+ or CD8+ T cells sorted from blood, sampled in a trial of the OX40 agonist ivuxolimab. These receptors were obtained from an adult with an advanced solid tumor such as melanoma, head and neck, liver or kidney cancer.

This chain's CDR3 is CASRPTGAKNIQYF. The CDR3 nucleotides are TGTGCCAGCAGGCCAACAGGGGCCAAAAACATTCAGTACTTC. The chain couples TRBV6-6 to TRBJ2-4; tentatively, D is TRBD1 (6 bases). Germline assignment: CDR1 MNHNY and CDR2 SVGAGI (reference sequence). Trimming took 6 bases from V and 1 from J, leaving 10 bases between them. This CDR3 spans 14 amino acids.

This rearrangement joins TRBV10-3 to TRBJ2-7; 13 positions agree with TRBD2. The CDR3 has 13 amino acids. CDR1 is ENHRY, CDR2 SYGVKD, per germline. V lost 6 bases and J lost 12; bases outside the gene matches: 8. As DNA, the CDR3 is TGTGCCATCAGCCCCCCGGGACTAGCGGGAATGTACTTC. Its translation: CAISPPGLAGMYF.

The CDR3 region has the DNA TGTGCCAGCCGCTCGGGTGGGTACGAGCAGTACTTC. It codes for CASRSGGYEQYF. The genes are TRBV6-5 and TRBJ2-7; unclear D gene. Deletions cut 8 bases from V and 4 bases from J, with 12 bases between. The CDR3 has 12 amino acids. In germline, CDR1 is MNHEY, CDR2 SVGAGI.

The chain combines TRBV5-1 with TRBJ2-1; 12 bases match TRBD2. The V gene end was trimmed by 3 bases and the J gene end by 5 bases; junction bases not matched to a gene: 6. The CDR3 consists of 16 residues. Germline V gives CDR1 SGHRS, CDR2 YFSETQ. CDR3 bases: TGCGCCAGCAGCTGGGGTCGACTAGCGGGAGACAATGAGCAGTTCTTC. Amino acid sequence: CASSWGRLAGDNEQFF.

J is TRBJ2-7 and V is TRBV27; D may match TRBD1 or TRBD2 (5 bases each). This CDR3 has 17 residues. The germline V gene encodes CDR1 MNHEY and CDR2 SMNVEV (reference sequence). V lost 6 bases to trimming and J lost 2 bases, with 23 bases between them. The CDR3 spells CASRGPLGRAEAYEQYF. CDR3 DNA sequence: TGTGCCAGCAGGGGACCTTTGGGCAGGGCGGAGGCCTACGAGCAGTACTTC.

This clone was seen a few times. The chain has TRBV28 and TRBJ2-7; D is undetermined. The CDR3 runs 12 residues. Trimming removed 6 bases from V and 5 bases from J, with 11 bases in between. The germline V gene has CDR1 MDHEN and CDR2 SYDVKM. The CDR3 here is CASRPSNDEQYF. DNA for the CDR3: TGTGCCAGCAGGCCCTCGAACGACGAGCAGTACTTC.

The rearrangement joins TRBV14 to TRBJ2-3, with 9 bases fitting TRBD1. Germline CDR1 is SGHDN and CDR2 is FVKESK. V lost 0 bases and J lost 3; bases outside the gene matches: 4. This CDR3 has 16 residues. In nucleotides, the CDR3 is TGTGCCAGCAGCCAAGAACTCGGGACAGGGACAGATACGCAGTATTTT. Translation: CASSQELGTGTDTQYF.

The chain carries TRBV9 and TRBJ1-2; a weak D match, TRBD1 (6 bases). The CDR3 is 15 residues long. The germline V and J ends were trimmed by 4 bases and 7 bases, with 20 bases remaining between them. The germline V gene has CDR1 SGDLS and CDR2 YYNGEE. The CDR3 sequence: CASSRNRATLGGYTF. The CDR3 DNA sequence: TGTGCCAGCAGCAGGAACAGGGCCACCTTGGGTGGCTACACCTTC. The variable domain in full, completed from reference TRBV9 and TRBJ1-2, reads DSGVTQTPKHLITATGQRVTLRCSPRSGDLSVYWYQQSLDQGLQFLIQYYNGEERAKGNILERFSAQQFPDLHSELNLSSLELGDSALYFCASSRNRATLGGYTFGSGTRLTVV.

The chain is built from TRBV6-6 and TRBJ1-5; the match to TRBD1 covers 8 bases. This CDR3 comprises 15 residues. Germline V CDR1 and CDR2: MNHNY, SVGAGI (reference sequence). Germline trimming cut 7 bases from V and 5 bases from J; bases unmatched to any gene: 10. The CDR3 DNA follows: TGTGCCAGCAAGAACGACAGGGGAGGTGATCAGCCCCAGCATTTT. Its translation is CASKNDRGGDQPQHF.

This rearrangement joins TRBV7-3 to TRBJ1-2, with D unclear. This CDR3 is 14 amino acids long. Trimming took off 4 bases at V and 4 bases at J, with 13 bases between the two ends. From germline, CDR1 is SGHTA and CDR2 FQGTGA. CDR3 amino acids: CASSSVITLYGYTF. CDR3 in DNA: TGTGCCAGCAGCTCCGTCATCACGCTCTATGGCTACACCTTC.

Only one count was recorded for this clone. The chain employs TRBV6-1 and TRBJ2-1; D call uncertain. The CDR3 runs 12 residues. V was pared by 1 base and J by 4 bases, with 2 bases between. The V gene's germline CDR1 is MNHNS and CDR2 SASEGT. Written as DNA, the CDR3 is TGTGCCAGCAGTGAAGTGTACAATGAGCAGTTCTTC. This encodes CASSEVYNEQFF.

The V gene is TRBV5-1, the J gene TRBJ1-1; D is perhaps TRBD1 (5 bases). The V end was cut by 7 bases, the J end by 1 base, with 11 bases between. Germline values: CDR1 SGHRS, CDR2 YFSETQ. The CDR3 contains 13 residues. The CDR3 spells CASYPGTNTEAFF. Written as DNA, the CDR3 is TGCGCCAGCTACCCGGGGACGAACACTGAAGCTTTCTTT.

This CDR3 reads CAPSCREADGYTF. The CDR3 DNA reads as TGTGCCCCCTCTTGTCGGGAGGCGGATGGCTACACCTTC. The rearrangement joins TRBV6-4 to TRBJ1-2; no clear D. Per germline, CDR1 MRHNA and CDR2 SNTAGT. The CDR3 length is 13 residues. Trimming cost V 11 bases and J 6 bases, with 19 bases left between them.

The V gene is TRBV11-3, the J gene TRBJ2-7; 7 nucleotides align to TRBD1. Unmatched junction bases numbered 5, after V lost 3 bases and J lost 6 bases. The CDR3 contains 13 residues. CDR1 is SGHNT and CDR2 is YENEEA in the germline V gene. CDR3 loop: CASSFGQESEQYF. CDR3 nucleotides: TGTGCCAGCAGCTTTGGACAGGAGTCCGAGCAGTACTTC. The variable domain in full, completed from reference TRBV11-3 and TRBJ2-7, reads EAGVVQSPRYKIIEKKQPVAFWCNPISGHNTLYWYLQNLGQGPELLIRYENEEAVDDSQLPKDRFSAERLKGVDSTLKIQPAELGDSAVYLCASSFGQESEQYFGPGTRLTVT.

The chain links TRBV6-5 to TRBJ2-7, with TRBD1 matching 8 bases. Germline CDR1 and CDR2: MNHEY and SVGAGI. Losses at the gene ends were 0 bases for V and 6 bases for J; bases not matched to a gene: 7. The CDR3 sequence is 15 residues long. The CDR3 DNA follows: TGTGCCAGCAGTTACTCTCAGGACAGGGCGGGCGAGCAGTACTTC. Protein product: CASSYSQDRAGEQYF.

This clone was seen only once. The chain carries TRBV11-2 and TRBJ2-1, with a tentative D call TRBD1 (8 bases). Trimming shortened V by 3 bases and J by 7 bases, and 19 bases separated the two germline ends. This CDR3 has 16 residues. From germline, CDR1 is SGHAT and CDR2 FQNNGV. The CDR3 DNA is TGTGCCAGCAGCTTGGGGGGGTGGGACAGGCGAAATGAGCAGTTCTTC. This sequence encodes CASSLGGWDRRNEQFF.

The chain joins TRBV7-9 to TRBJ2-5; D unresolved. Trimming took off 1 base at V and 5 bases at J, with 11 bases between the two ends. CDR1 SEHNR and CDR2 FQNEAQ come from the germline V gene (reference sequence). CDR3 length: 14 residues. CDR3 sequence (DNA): TGTGCCAGCAGCTTAGGGGCTACCGGCGAGACCCAGTACTTC. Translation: CASSLGATGETQYF.

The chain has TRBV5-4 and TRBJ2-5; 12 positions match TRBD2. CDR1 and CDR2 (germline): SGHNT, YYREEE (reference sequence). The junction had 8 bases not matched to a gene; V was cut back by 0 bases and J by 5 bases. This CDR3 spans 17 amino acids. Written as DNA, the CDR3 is TGTGCCAGCAGCTTGGGCAGACTAGCGGGGGAACTGGAGACCCAGTACTTC. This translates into CASSLGRLAGELETQYF.

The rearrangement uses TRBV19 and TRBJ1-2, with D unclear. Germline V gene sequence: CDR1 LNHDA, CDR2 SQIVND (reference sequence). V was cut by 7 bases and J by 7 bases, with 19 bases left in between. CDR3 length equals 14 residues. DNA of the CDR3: TGTGCCAGTACCCAACTGGGGATCCCGAGTGGCTACACCTTC. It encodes CASTQLGIPSGYTF.

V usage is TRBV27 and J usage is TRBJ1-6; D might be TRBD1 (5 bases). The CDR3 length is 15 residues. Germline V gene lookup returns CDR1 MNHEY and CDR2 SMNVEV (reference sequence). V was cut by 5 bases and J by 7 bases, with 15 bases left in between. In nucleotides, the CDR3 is TGTGCCAGCAGTCTAGCCCCCGGGGGAAATTCACCCCTCCACTTT. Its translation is CASSLAPGGNSPLHF.

CDR3 in amino acids: CASSQARGPGGEQFF. The CDR3 DNA sequence: TGTGCCAGCAGCCAAGCGCGAGGCCCGGGGGGTGAGCAGTTCTTC. V is TRBV14 and J is TRBJ2-1, with 7 nucleotides matching TRBD2. V trimming: 1 base; J trimming: 9 bases; junction bases outside the gene matches: 9. The CDR3 length is 15 residues. The germline V gene encodes CDR1 SGHDN and CDR2 FVKESK.

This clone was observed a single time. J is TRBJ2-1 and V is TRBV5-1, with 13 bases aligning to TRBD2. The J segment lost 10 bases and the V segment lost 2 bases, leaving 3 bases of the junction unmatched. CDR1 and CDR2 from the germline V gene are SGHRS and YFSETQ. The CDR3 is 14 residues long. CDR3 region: CASSFRLAGGEQFF. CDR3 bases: TGCGCCAGCAGCTTCAGACTAGCGGGAGGCGAGCAGTTCTTC.

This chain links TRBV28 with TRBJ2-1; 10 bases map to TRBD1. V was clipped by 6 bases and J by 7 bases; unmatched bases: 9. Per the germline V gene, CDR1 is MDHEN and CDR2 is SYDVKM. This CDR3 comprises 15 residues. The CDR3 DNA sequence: TGTGCCAGCAGGAAGACAGGGGGCCGCGGGAATGAGCAGTTCTTC. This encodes CASRKTGGRGNEQFF.

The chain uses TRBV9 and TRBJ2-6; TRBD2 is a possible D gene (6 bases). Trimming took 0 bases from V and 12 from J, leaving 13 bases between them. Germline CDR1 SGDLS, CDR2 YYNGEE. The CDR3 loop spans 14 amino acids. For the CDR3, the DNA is TGTGCCAGCAGCGTAGCTATGGAGGGGACCGTCCTGACTTTC. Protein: CASSVAMEGTVLTF.

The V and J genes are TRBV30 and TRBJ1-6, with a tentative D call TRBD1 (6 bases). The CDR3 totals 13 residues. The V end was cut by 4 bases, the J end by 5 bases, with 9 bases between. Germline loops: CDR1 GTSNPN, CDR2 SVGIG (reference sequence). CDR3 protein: CAWTGEDNSPLHF. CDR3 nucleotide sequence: TGTGCCTGGACAGGGGAGGATAATTCACCCCTCCACTTT.

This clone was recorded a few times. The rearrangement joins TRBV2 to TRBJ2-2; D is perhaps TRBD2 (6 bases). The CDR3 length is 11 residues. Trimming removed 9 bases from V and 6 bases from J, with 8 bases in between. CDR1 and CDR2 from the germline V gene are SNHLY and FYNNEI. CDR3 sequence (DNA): TGTGCCAGTGGGACTGCCGGGGAGCTGTTTTTT. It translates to CASGTAGELFF.

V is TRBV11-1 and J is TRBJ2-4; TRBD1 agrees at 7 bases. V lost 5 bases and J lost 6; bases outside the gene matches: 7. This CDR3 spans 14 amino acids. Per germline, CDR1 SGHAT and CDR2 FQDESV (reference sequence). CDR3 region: CASSRDRGGNIQYF. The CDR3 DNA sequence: TGTGCCAGCAGCCGGGACAGAGGAGGAAACATTCAGTACTTC.

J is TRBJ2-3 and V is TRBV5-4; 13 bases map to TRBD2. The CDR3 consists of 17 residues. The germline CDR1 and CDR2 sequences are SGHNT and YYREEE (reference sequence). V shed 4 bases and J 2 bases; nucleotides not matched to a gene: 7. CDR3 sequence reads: CASSQGLAGPYTDTQYF. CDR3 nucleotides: TGTGCCAGCAGCCAGGGACTAGCGGGGCCATACACAGATACGCAGTATTTT.